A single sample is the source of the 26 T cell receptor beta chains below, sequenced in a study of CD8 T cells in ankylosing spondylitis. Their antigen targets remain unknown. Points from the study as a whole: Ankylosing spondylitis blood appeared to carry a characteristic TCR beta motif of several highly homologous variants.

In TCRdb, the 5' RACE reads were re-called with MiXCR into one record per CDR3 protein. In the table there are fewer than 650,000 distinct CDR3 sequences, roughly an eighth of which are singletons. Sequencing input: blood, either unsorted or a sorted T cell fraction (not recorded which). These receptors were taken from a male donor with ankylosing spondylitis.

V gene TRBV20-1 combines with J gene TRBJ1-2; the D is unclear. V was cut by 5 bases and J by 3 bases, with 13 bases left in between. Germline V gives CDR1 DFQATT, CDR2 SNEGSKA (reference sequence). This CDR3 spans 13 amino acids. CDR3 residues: CSAREYVDYGYTF. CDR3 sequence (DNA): TGCAGTGCTCGTGAATATGTGGACTATGGCTACACCTTC.

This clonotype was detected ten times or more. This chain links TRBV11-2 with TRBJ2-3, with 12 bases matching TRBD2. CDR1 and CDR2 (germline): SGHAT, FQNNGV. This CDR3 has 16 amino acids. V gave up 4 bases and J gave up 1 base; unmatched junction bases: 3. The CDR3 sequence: CASSSRLAGGTDTQYF. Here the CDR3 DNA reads TGTGCCAGCAGCTCTAGACTAGCGGGAGGCACAGATACGCAGTATTTT. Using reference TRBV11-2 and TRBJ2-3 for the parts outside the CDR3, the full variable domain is EAGVAQSPRYKIIEKRQSVAFWCNPISGHATLYWYQQILGQGPKLLIQFQNNGVVDDSQLPKDRFSAERLKGVDSTLKIQPAKLEDSAVYLCASSSRLAGGTDTQYFGPGTRLTVL.

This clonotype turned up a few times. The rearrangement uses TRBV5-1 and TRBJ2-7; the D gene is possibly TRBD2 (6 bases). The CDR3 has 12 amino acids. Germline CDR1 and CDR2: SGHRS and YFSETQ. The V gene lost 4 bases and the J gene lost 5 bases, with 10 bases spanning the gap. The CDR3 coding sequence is TGCGCCAGCAGCGCGGACTACGACGAGCAGTACTTC. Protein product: CASSADYDEQYF.

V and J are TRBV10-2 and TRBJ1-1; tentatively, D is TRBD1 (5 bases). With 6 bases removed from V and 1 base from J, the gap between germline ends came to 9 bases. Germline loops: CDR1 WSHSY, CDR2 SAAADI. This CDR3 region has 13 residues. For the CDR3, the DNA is TGCGCCAGCAGGGGGGTGGGGAACACTGAAGCTTTCTTT. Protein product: CASRGVGNTEAFF.

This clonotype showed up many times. The CDR3 loop is CASKGGPTDTQYF. The DNA for the CDR3 is TGTGCCAGCAAGGGAGGGCCAACAGATACGCAGTATTTT. The chain employs TRBV2 and TRBJ2-3; 7 bases are a match to TRBD2. Losses at the gene ends were 7 bases for V and 3 bases for J; bases not matched to a gene: 4. This CDR3 has 13 amino acids. Germline CDR1 and CDR2: SNHLY and FYNNEI.

The CDR3 here is CASSSGGRGDETQYF. Written as DNA, the CDR3 is TGTGCCAGCAGCTCCGGAGGCAGGGGGGACGAGACCCAGTACTTC. The chain is built from TRBV7-2 and TRBJ2-5, with a tentative D call TRBD1 (7 bases). V was clipped by 4 bases and J by 5 bases, with 17 bases between them. The CDR3 covers 15 residues. Germline V CDR1 and CDR2: SGHTA, FQGNSA. The variable domain in full, with the rest retrieved from reference TRBV7-2 and TRBJ2-5, is GAGVSQSPSNKVTEKGKDVELRCDPISGHTALYWYRQSLGQGLEFLIYFQGNSAPDKSGLPSDRFSAERTGGSVSTLTIQRTQQEDSAVYLCASSSGGRGDETQYFGPGTRLLVL.

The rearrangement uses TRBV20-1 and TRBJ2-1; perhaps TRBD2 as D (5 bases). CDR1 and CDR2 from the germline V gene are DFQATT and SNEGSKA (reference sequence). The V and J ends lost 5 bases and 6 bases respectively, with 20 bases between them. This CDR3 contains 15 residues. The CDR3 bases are TGCAGTGCTCCCGGTAGGCTAGCCGGTCGCAATGAGCAGTTCTTC. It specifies CSAPGRLAGRNEQFF.

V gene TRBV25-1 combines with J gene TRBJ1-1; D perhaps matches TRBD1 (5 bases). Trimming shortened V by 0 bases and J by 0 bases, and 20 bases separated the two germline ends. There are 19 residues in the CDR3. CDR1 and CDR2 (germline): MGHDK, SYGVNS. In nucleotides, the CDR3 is TGTGCCAGCAGTGAATACGCACAGGTTGGGGATCTTATGAACACTGAAGCTTTCTTT. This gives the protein CASSEYAQVGDLMNTEAFF.

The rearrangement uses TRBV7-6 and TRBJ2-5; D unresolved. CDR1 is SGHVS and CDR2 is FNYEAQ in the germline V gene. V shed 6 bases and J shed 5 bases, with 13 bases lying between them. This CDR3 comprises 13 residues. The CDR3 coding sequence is TGTGCCAGCAGTTCCGTGTTATTCGAGACCCAGTACTTC. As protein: CASSSVLFETQYF.

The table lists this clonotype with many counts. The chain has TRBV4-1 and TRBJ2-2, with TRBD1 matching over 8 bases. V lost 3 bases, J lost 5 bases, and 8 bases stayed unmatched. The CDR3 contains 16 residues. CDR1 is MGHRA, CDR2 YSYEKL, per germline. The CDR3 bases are TGCGCCAGCAGCCATGCCGGGACAGGTGAAACCGGGGAGCTGTTTTTT. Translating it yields CASSHAGTGETGELFF.

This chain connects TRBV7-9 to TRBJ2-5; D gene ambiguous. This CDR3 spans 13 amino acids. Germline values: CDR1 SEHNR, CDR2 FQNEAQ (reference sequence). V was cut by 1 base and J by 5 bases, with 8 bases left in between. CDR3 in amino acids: CASSLDPLETQYF. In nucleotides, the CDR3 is TGTGCCAGCAGCTTAGATCCGTTGGAGACCCAGTACTTC.

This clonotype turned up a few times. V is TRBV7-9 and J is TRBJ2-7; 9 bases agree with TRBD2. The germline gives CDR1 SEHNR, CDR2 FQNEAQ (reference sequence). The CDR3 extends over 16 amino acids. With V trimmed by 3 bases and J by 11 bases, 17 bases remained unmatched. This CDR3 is CASSLGFSGLAQKEYV. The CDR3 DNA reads TGTGCCAGCAGCTTGGGCTTTTCTGGACTAGCGCAAAAGGAGTACGTC.

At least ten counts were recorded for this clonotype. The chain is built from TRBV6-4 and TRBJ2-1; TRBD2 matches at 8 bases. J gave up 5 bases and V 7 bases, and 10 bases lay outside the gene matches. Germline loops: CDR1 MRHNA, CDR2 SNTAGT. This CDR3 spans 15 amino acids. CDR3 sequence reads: CASKSGAGDHNEQFF. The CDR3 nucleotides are TGTGCCAGCAAGTCTGGAGCGGGAGACCACAATGAGCAGTTCTTC.

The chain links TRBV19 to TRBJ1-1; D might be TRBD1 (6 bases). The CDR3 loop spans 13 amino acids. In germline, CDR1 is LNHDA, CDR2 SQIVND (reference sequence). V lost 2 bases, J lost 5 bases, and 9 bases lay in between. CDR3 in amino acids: CASSIRGGTEAFF. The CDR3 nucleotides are TGTGCCAGTAGTATACGAGGGGGGACTGAAGCTTTCTTT.

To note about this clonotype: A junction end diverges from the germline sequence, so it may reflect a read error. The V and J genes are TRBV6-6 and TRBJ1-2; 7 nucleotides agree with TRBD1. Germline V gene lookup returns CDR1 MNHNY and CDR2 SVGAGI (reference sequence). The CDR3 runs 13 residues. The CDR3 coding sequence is TGTGCCAGCAGTCGAGGACAGGTCTATGACTACACCTTC. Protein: CASSRGQVYDYTF.

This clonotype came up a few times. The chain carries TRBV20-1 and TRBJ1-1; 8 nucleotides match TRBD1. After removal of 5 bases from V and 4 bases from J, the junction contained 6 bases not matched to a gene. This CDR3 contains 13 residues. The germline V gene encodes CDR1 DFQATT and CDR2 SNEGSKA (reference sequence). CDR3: CSALDRAATEAFF. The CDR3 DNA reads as TGCAGTGCTTTGGACAGGGCGGCCACTGAAGCTTTCTTT.

CDR3 nucleotides: TGTGCCAGCAGCTTCGCGGCTGGAGACACCGGGGAGCTGTTTTTT. Residues: CASSFAAGDTGELFF. The chain recombines TRBV12-3 or TRBV12-4 with TRBJ2-2; D unclear. The CDR3 is 15 amino acids. Trimming took off 6 bases at V and 3 bases at J, with 14 bases between the two ends.

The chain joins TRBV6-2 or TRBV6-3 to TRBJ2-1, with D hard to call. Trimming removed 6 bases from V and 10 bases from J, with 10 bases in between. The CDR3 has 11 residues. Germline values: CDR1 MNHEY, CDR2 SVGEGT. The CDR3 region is CASSPLVEQFF. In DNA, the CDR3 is TGTGCCAGCAGCCCCCTAGTAGAGCAGTTCTTC.

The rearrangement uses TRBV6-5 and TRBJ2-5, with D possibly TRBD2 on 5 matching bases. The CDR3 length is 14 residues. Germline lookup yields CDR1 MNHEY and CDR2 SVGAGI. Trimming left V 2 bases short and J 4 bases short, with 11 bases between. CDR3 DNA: TGTGCCAGCAGTTACCGTGACGGGGTAGAGACCCAGTACTTC. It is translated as CASSYRDGVETQYF.

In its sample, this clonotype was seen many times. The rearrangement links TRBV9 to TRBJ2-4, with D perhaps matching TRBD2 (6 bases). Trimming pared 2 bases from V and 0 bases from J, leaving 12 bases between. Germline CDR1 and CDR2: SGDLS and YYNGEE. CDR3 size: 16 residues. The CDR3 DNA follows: TGTGCCAGCAGCGTTGCATCGGGAGCAGCCAAAAACATTCAGTACTTC. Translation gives CASSVASGAAKNIQYF.

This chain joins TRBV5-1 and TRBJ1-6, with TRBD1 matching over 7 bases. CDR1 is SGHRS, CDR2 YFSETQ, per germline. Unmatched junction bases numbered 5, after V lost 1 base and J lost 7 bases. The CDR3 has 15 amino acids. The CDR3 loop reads CASSLLEQGNSPLHF. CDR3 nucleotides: TGCGCCAGCAGCTTGCTAGAACAGGGGAATTCACCCCTCCACTTT.

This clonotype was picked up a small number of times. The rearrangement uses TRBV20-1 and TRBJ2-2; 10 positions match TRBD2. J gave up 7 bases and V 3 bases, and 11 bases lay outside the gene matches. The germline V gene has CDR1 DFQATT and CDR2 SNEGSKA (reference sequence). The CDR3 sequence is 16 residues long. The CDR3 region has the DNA TGCAGTGCTAGGGGTCGAGCGGGAGGGCAGAGCGGGGAGCTGTTTTTT. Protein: CSARGRAGGQSGELFF.

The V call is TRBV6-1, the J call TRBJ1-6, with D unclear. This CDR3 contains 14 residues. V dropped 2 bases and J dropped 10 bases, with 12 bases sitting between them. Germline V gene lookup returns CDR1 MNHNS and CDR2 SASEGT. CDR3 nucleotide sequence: TGTGCCAGCAGTGAATTGCGGGGAGAATCACCCCTCCACTTT. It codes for CASSELRGESPLHF.

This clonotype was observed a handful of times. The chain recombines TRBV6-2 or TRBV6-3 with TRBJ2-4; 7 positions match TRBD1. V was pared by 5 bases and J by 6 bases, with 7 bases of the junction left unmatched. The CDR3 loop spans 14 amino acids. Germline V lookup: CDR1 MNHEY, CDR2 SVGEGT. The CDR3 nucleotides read TGTGCCAGCAGTCCAAGGGACAGCAGAAACATTCAGTACTTC. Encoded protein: CASSPRDSRNIQYF.

The CDR3 DNA follows: TGTGCCAGCTCACCACCGGGTTCCGATAGGGATGAGCAGTTCTTC. As protein: CASSPPGSDRDEQFF. The V and J genes are TRBV18 and TRBJ2-1; D remains unclear. The CDR3 is 15 residues long. The V end lost 0 bases, the J end lost 8 bases, and 14 bases lay between the germline ends. CDR1 is KGHSH, CDR2 LQKENI, per germline. Filled out from reference TRBV18 and TRBJ2-1, the complete variable domain reads NAGVMQNPRHLVRRRGQEARLRCSPMKGHSHVYWYRQLPEEGLKFMVYLQKENIIDESGMPKERFSAEFPKEGPSILRIQQVVRGDSAAYFCASSPPGSDRDEQFFGPGTRLTVL.

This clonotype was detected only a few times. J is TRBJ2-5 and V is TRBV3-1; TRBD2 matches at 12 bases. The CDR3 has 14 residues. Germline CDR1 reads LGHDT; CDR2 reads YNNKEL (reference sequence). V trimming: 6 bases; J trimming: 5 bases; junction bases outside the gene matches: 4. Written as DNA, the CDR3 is TGTGCCAGCAGGGAGACTAGCGGGAGCGAGACCCAGTACTTC. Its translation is CASRETSGSETQYF.